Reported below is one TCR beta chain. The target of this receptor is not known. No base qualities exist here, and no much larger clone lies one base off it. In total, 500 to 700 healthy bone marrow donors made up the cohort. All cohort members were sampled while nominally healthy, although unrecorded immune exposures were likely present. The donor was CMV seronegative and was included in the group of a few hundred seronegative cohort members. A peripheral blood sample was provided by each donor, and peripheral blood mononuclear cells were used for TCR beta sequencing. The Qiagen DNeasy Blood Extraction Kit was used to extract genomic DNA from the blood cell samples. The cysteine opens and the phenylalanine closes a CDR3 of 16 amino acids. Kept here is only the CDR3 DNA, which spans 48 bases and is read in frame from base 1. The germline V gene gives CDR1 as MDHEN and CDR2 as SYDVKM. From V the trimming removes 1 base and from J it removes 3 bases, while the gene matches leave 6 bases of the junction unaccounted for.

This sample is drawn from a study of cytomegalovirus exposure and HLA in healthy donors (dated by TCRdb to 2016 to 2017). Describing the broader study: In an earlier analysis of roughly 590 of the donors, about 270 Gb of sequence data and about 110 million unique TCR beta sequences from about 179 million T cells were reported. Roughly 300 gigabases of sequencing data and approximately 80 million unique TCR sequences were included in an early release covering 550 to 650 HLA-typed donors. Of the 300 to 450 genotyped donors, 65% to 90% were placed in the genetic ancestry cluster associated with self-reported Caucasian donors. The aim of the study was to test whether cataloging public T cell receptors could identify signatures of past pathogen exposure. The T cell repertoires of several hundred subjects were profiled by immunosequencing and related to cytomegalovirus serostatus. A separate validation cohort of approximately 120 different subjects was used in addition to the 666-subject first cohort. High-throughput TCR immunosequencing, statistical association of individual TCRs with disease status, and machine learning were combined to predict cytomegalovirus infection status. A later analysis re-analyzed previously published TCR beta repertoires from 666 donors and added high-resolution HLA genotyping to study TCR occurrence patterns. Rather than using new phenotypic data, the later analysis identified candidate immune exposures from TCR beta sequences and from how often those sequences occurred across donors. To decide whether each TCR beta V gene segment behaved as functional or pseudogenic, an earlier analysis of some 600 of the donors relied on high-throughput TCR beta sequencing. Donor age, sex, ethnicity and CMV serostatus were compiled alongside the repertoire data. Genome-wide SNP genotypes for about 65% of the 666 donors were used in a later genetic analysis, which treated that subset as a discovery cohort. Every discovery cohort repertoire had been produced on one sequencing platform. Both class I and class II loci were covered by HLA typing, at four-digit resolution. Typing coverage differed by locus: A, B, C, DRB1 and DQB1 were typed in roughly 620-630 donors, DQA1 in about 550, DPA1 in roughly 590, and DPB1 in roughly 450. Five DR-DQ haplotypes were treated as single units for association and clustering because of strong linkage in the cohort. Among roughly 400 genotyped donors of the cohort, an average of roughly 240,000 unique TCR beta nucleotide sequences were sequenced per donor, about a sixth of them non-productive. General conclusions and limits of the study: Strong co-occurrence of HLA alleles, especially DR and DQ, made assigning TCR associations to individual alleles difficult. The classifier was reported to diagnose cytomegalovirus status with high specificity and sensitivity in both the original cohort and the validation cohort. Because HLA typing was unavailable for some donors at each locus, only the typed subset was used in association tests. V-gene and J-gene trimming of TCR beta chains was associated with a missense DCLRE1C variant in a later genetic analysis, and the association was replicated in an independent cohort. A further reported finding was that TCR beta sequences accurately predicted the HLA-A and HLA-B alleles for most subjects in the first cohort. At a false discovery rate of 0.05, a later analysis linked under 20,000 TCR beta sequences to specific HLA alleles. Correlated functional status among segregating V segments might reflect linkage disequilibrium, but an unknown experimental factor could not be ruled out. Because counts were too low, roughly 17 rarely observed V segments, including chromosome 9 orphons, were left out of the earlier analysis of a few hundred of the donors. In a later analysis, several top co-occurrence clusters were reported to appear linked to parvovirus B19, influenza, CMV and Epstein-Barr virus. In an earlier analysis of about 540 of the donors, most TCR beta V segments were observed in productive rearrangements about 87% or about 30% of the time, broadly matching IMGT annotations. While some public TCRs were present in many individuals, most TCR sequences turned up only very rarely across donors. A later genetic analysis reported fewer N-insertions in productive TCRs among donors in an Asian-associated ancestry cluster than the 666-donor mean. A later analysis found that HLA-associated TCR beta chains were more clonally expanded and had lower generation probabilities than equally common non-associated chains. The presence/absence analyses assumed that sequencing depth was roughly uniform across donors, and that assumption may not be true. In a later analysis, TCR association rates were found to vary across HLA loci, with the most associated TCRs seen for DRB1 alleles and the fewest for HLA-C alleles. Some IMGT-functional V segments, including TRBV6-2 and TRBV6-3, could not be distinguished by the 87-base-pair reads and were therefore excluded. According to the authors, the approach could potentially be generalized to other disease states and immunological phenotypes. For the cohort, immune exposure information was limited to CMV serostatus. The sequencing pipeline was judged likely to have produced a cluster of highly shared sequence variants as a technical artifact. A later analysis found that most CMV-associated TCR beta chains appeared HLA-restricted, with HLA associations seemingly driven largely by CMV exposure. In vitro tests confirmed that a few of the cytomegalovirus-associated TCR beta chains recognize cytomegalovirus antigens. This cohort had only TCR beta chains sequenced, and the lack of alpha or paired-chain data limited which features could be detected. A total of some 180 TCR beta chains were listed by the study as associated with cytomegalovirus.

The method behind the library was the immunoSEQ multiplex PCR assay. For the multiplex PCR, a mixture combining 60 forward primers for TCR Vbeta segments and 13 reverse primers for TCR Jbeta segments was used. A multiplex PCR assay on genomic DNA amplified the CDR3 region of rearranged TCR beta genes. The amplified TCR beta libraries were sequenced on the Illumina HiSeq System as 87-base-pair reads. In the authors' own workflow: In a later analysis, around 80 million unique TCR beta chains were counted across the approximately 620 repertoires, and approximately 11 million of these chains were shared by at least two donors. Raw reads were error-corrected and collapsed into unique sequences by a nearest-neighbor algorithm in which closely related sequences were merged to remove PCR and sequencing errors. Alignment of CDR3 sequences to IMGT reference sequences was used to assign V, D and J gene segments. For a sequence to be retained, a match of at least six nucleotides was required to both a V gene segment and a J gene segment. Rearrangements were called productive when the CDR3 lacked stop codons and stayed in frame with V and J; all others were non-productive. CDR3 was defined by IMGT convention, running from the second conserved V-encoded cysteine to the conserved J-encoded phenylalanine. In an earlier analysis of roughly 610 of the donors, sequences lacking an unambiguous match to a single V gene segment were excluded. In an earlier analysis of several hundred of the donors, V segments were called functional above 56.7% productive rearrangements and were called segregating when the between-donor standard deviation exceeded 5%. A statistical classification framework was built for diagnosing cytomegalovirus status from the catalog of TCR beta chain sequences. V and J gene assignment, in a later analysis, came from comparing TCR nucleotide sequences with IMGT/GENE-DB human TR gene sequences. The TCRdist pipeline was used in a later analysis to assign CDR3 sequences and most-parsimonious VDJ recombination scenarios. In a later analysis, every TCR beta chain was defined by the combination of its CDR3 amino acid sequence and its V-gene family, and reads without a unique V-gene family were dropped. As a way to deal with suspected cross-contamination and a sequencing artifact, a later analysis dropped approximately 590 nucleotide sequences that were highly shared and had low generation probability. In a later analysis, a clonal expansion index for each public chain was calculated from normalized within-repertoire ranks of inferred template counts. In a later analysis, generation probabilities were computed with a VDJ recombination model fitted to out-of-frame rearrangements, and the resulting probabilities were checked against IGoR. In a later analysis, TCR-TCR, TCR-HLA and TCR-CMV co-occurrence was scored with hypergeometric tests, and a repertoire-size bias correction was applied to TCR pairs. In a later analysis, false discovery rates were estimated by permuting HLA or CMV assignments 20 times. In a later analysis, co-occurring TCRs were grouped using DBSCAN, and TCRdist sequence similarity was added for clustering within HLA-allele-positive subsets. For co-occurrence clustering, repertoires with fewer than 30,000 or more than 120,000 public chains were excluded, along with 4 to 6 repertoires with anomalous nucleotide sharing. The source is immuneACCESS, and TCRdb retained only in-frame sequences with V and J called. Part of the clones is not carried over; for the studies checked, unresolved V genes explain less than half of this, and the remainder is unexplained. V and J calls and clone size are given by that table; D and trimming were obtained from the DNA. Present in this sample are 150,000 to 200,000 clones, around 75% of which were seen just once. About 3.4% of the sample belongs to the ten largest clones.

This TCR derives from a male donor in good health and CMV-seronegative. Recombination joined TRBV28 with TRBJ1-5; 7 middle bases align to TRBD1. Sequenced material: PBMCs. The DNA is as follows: TGTGCCAGCAGTTTATTCAATGACAGGGCCAATCAGCCCCAGCATTTT. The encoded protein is CASSLFNDRANQPQHF.